These T cell receptor beta chains were read from a single sample in a study of blood T cell repertoires in COVID-19. Produced via immunoSEQ multiplex PCR; TCRdb's table is partial and in-frame only. The data contain 120,000 or so clones, 88% of them singletons. The sequenced sample was peripheral blood. The receptors were sampled from a woman between 50 and 59 years old with active or convalescent COVID-19. CDR3s leave out the opening cysteine and the closing phenylalanine or tryptophan. The order of the fields is CDR3 protein, V gene, clone size, D gene. D genes are given only for firm matches. Only some rows state a clone size, as once, few, many or a class for expanded clones.

ASSLERTGGQY | TRBV11-2 | . | TRBD2
ASSGPGQDTSRNTIY | TRBV9 | . | TRBD1
ASSISPESTEAF | TRBV19 | . | .
ASSRGTGGRELF | TRBV7-2 | . | TRBD1
ASSVATSGRANGELF | TRBV9 | . | TRBD2
ASGERINTEAF | TRBV2 | . | .
ASSERGAGFGELF | TRBV2 | . | .
ASSYTANTEAF | TRBV7-3 | . | .
AIRLQGLANYGYT | TRBV28 | . | TRBD1
ASSRDREGRAF | TRBV11-1 | once | TRBD1
ASSLAGNSYNEQF | TRBV7-3 | . | .
SVEGQGTYEQY | TRBV29-1 | . | .
ASSTTSLGTQY | TRBV28 | . | TRBD2
ASSPRGSRDRGKSGYT | TRBV4-2 | . | TRBD1
ASSPGQGAKDTEAF | TRBV5-1 | few | TRBD1
ASSLKRVEKLF | TRBV12-3/TRBV12-4 | . | .
ASSLATGFAEAF | TRBV5-6 | . | .
ASSLGQVNQPQH | TRBV7-9 | . | .
ASQGQGGTGELF | TRBV28 | . | TRBD1
ASSEAELLGGTEAF | TRBV2 | . | .
ASSLRTGVYEQY | TRBV11-2 | . | TRBD1
ASSAIGQGGTDTQY | TRBV11-2 | . | TRBD1
ASSLVRPSTDTQY | TRBV7-9 | . | .
ASSQDLAGGEQF | TRBV4-2 | . | TRBD2
ASSDSGNEQF | TRBV5-1 | . | .
ASSGAFDRGLNTEAF | TRBV5-6 | . | TRBD1
ASVRTVRNTEAF | TRBV6-6 | few | .
ASSPLGFGVDTEAF | TRBV18 | . | .
ASRHGEGRHYGYT | TRBV12-2 | . | .
ASTLSPDRYSNQPQH | TRBV28 | . | .
ASSFGTDTQY | TRBV5-6 | . | .
AISGGSPYEQY | TRBV10-3 | . | TRBD2
ATTQGLTEAF | TRBV25-1 | once | .
ASSYLSYGYT | TRBV12-3/TRBV12-4 | . | .
ASSRTGGEAF | TRBV6-5 | . | TRBD1
ASSERAGGRDEQY | TRBV9 | . | TRBD2
ASSADRQETQY | TRBV7-7 | . | .
ASSQGQSNEKLF | TRBV19 | few | TRBD1
ASSSTYEQY | TRBV7-9 | . | .
ASSYSRAEDEQY | TRBV6-6 | few | .
ASSAGESGGYT | TRBV6-4 | . | .
ASSPLAGAKGTQY | TRBV2 | few | TRBD2
ASSYGTSGRGEQF | TRBV6-2/TRBV6-3 | once | TRBD2
ATSDEGQGQETQY | TRBV24-1 | . | TRBD1
ASSIGEIYEQY | TRBV5-6 | once | .